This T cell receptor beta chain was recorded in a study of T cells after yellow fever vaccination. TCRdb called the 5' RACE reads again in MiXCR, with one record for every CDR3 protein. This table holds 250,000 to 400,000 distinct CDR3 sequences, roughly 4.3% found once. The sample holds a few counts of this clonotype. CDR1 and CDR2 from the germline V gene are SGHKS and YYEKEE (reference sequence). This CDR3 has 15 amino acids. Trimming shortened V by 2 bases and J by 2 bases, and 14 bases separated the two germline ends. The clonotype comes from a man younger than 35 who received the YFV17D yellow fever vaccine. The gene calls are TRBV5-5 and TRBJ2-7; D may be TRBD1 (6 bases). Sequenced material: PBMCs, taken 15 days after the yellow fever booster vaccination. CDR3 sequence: CASSLSTGLPYEQYF. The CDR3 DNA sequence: TGTGCCAGCAGCTTATCGACAGGACTTCCCTACGAGCAGTACTTC.